Reported below is one T cell receptor (beta chain). This record comes from a study of blood T cell repertoires in COVID-19. Study-wide background: Italy, Spain and the United States were the sources of the convalescent and acute COVID-19 samples. Sources were T cells, B-cell-depleted T cells, or PBMCs; the material itself was cDNA or gDNA.

Authors' processing steps: The assay estimated nucleated cells by amplifying reference gene primers. Libraries were prepared by immunoSEQ multiplex PCR; TCRdb keeps only in-frame clonotypes and omits some of them. V, J and clone size are taken as reported in that table, and D and trimming were inferred from the DNA itself. In the table there are tens of thousands of clones, almost 90% of which are singletons. Germline V lookup: CDR1 MNHEY, CDR2 SMNVEV (reference sequence). The CDR3 totals 16 residues. Losses at the gene ends were 3 bases for V and 6 bases for J; bases not matched to a gene: 10. The sample comprised peripheral blood. The clonotype was recovered from a human donor in a cohort sampled during active COVID-19. V is TRBV27 and J is TRBJ2-3; 9 bases fit TRBD2. As DNA, the CDR3 is TGTGCCAGCAGTTTTCTTTCGGCGGGGGGGCCGGATACGCAGTATTTT. It specifies CASSFLSAGGPDTQYF.